Following are 17 T cell receptor beta chains from one sample sequenced in a study of vaccination and CD4 T cells after COVID-19. Cultured CD4+ T cell DNA was sequenced using the Oncomine TCR Beta short-read assay. MiXCR, applied by TCRdb to the PCR reads, yields one record per CDR3 protein. This table has some 9,000 distinct CDR3 sequences, roughly 73% appearing once. Treatment described: approximately nine-day PBMC culture with coronavirus spike peptide pools or control peptides (ViraFEST assay). No antigen has been identified for these receptors. The sequencing sample was made of CD4+ T cells from blood, cultured in vitro. These TCRs come from a human donor who had recovered from COVID-19.

This chain connects TRBV5-8 to TRBJ2-2; 11 nucleotides line up with TRBD1. The J segment lost 8 bases and the V segment lost 5 bases, leaving 8 bases of the junction unmatched. CDR3 length equals 15 residues. CDR1 is SGHTS, CDR2 YDEGEE, per germline. As DNA, the CDR3 is TGTGCCAGCAGTCGTCGGGACAGGGGGTTGGGGGAGCTGTTTTTT. Protein: CASSRRDRGLGELFF.

This clonotype was seen a handful of times. This sequence joins TRBV5-4 and TRBJ2-5, with 13 bases aligning to TRBD2. Germline CDR1 SGHNT, CDR2 YYREEE (reference sequence). V was pared by 0 bases and J by 4 bases, with 6 bases of the junction left unmatched. This CDR3 is 17 amino acids long. As DNA, the CDR3 is TGTGCCAGCAGCTTGGGAGGACTAGCGGGAGTAGGAGAGACCCAGTACTTC. As protein: CASSLGGLAGVGETQYF.

The chain couples TRBV28 to TRBJ2-7; no clear D gene. The CDR3 is 12 residues long. From germline, CDR1 is MDHEN and CDR2 SYDVKM. V was clipped by 5 bases and J by 4 bases, with 9 bases between them. The CDR3 spells CASSLLQYEQYF. DNA for the CDR3: TGTGCCAGCAGTCTTCTCCAATACGAGCAGTACTTC.

This clonotype was seen only a few times. The chain recombines TRBV20-1 with TRBJ1-1; D is possibly TRBD1 (6 bases). V lost 3 bases and J lost 0, with 8 bases in between. The CDR3 has 13 residues. Looked up from germline, CDR1 is DFQATT and CDR2 is SNEGSKA (reference sequence). The CDR3 DNA reads as TGCAGTGCTAGTAGGGGGATGAACACTGAAGCTTTCTTT. It specifies CSASRGMNTEAFF.

The CDR3, as DNA: TGTGCCATCAGTGAGTCGGGGTCGAACACCGGGGAGCTGTTTTTT. This translates into CAISESGSNTGELFF. The chain uses TRBV10-3 and TRBJ2-2; D not resolved. CDR3 length: 15 residues. V was cut by 0 bases and J by 0 bases, with 5 bases left in between. CDR1 and CDR2 (germline): ENHRY, SYGVKD.

This clonotype was found once. The gene calls are TRBV5-4 and TRBJ1-1; D not certain. The CDR3 contains 14 residues. The germline CDR1 and CDR2 sequences are SGHNT and YYREEE (reference sequence). V was pared by 0 bases and J by 0 bases, with 6 bases between. DNA for the CDR3: TGTGCCAGCAGCTTGGCCCCTTTGAACACTGAAGCTTTCTTT. Amino acids: CASSLAPLNTEAFF.

This rearrangement joins TRBV20-1 to TRBJ1-4; 8 bases are shared with TRBD1. Germline CDR1 reads DFQATT; CDR2 reads SNEGSKA (reference sequence). With V trimmed by 2 bases and J by 12 bases, 8 bases remained unmatched. This CDR3 contains 13 residues. The CDR3 bases are TGCAGTGCTAGATGGGACAGGAGGCCGGAACTGTTTTTT. This translates into CSARWDRRPELFF.

The J gene is TRBJ1-2, the V gene TRBV18; no reliable D call. This CDR3 comprises 14 residues. V was shortened by 6 bases and J by 4 bases, with 15 bases between the two germline ends. From germline, CDR1 is KGHSH and CDR2 LQKENI. The DNA of the CDR3 is TGTGCCAGCTCCCCTATGCCGGCTAGCTATGGCTACACCTTC. It yields the protein CASSPMPASYGYTF.

The gene calls are TRBV5-4 and TRBJ1-3; no clear D. Trimming took off 4 bases at V and 0 bases at J, with 11 bases between the two ends. CDR3 size: 15 residues. Germline V CDR1 and CDR2: SGHNT, YYREEE (reference sequence). CDR3 amino acids: CASSLKTVSGNTIYF. The CDR3 region has the DNA TGTGCCAGCAGCCTGAAGACGGTCTCTGGAAACACCATATATTTT.

This chain uses TRBV10-1 with TRBJ1-5; tentative D call: TRBD1 (6 bases). Trimming removed 6 bases from V and 6 bases from J, with 24 bases in between. This CDR3 spans 17 amino acids. Germline CDR1 is WNHNN and CDR2 is SYGVQD (reference sequence). This CDR3 reads CASRPQGISRRCQPQHF. In DNA, the CDR3 is TGCGCCAGCAGACCACAGGGAATAAGTCGGAGATGTCAGCCCCAGCATTTT.

The rearrangement uses TRBV5-5 and TRBJ2-1, with D possibly matching TRBD2 (7 bases). The CDR3 consists of 15 residues. Per germline, CDR1 SGHKS and CDR2 YYEKEE (reference sequence). V lost 2 bases and J lost 2, with 11 bases in between. The chain's CDR3 is CASSLRGGAYNEQFF. The CDR3 DNA is TGTGCCAGCAGCTTACGAGGGGGGGCCTACAATGAGCAGTTCTTC.

The genes are TRBV12-3 or TRBV12-4 and TRBJ2-1; 8 bases agree with TRBD2. The CDR3 runs to 16 residues. Trimming took 5 bases from V and 3 from J; bases not matched to a gene: 9. The CDR3 coding sequence is TGTGCCAGCAGTCCCCAAACTAGCGGATTCTACAATGAGCAGTTCTTC. Translated: CASSPQTSGFYNEQFF.

The chain uses TRBV28 and TRBJ1-5; D is ambiguous. V lost 4 bases to trimming and J lost 0 bases, with 10 bases between them. Germline V gives CDR1 MDHEN, CDR2 SYDVKM. There are 15 residues in the CDR3. The CDR3 DNA is TGTGCCAGCAGTTACGGAGGGTATAGCAATCAGCCCCAGCATTTT. Translating gives CASSYGGYSNQPQHF.

The rearrangement links TRBV20-1 to TRBJ2-1; the D is unclear. Trimming took off 0 bases at V and 8 bases at J, with 14 bases between the two ends. Germline loops: CDR1 DFQATT, CDR2 SNEGSKA (reference sequence). The CDR3 contains 14 residues. The CDR3 spells CSARDIRLMDEQFF. The CDR3, as DNA: TGCAGTGCTAGAGACATAAGGCTCATGGATGAGCAGTTCTTC.

This clonotype was counted a few times. The chain has TRBV6-1 and TRBJ1-5; D ambiguous. This CDR3 has 15 amino acids. V dropped 3 bases and J dropped 0 bases, with 9 bases sitting between them. Germline-derived CDR1 and CDR2 are MNHNS and SASEGT. This CDR3 reads CASSDGVASNQPQHF. The DNA of the CDR3 is TGTGCCAGCAGTGATGGAGTGGCTAGCAATCAGCCCCAGCATTTT.

The chain carries TRBV9 and TRBJ1-1; TRBD1 agrees at 8 bases. Trimming removed 0 bases from V and 5 bases from J; junction bases left unmatched: 0. The CDR3 is 13 amino acids. CDR1 is SGDLS and CDR2 is YYNGEE in the germline V gene. CDR3 protein: CASSVDRGTEAFF. CDR3 coding DNA: TGTGCCAGCAGCGTAGACAGGGGGACTGAAGCTTTCTTT. The complete variable domain, with remaining parts taken from reference TRBV9 and TRBJ1-1, reads DSGVTQTPKHLITATGQRVTLRCSPRSGDLSVYWYQQSLDQGLQFLIQYYNGEERAKGNILERFSAQQFPDLHSELNLSSLELGDSALYFCASSVDRGTEAFFGQGTRLTVV.

This chain links TRBV20-1 with TRBJ2-1, with D unclear. The CDR3 contains 13 residues. V was cut by 5 bases and J by 4 bases, with 12 bases left in between. Germline CDR1 DFQATT, CDR2 SNEGSKA (reference sequence). In DNA, the CDR3 is TGCAGTGCTGTCAGGTTGGGATACAATGAGCAGTTCTTC. Its protein product is CSAVRLGYNEQFF.